These 11 T cell receptor beta chains were sequenced from one sample in a study of human T cells and chemical hapten exposure. Time point reported: patch test 1, 2 weeks after DPC sensitization. Treatment in this sample: therapeutic diphenylcyclopropenone sensitization with weekly scalp DPC. TCRdb analysed the RACE reads with MiXCR anew, one entry per CDR3 protein. The data contain 180,000 or so distinct CDR3 sequences, about a fifth of them singletons. Sample: whole blood, taken in connection with sensitization to the hapten diphenylcyclopropenone (DPC). The source of these receptors is a woman aged 50 to 60 with alopecia areata. Some clones in this sample may be carry-over from other donors' samples.

The chain has TRBV11-2 and TRBJ2-7, with 10 bases lining up with TRBD2. CDR1 and CDR2 (germline): SGHAT, FQNNGV. The trim removed 1 base at V and 5 bases at J, leaving 8 bases unmatched. The CDR3 runs to 16 residues. DNA of the CDR3: TGTGCCAGCAGCTTAGGGTCAACTAGCGGGATCCACGAGCAGTACTTC. Residues: CASSLGSTSGIHEQYF. The full variable domain, rest sourced from reference TRBV11-2 and TRBJ2-7, is EAGVAQSPRYKIIEKRQSVAFWCNPISGHATLYWYQQILGQGPKLLIQFQNNGVVDDSQLPKDRFSAERLKGVDSTLKIQPAKLEDSAVYLCASSLGSTSGIHEQYFGPGTRLTVT.

This clonotype was seen a few times. The CDR3 nucleotides are TGCGCCAGCAGCTTAATTCCTAGCGGGAGCACAGATACGCAGTATTTT. Encoded protein: CASSLIPSGSTDTQYF. The rearrangement uses TRBV5-1 and TRBJ2-3, with 8 bases lining up with TRBD2. This CDR3 has 16 amino acids. Germline V gene sequence: CDR1 SGHRS, CDR2 YFSETQ. The V and J ends lost 2 bases and 0 bases, in that order; junction bases with no gene match: 5.

This clonotype has a count of ten or more. The J gene is TRBJ2-1, the V gene TRBV4-2; the match to TRBD1 covers 9 bases. Germline loops: CDR1 LGHNA, CDR2 YNFKEQ. The CDR3 extends over 15 amino acids. With 0 bases clipped from V and 9 bases from J, the junction kept 6 bases outside the gene matches. The CDR3 protein is CASSQDWTGDPEQFF. CDR3 in DNA: TGTGCCAGCAGCCAAGACTGGACAGGGGATCCTGAGCAGTTCTTC.

This clonotype was counted a few times. The chain is built from TRBV5-1 and TRBJ2-3, with a tentative D call TRBD2 (5 bases). The CDR3 length is 15 residues. The V gene lost 0 bases and the J gene lost 2 bases, with 10 bases spanning the gap. Per germline, CDR1 SGHRS and CDR2 YFSETQ. The CDR3 DNA is TGCGCCAGCAGCTTGGAGGGCGGGTCCACAGATACGCAGTATTTT. Translation gives CASSLEGGSTDTQYF.

The rearrangement links TRBV27 to TRBJ2-3; D unresolved. V was shortened by 4 bases and J by 0 bases, with 8 bases between the two germline ends. This CDR3 is 14 amino acids long. Germline CDR1 is MNHEY and CDR2 is SMNVEV (reference sequence). The CDR3 loop is CASSSEFSTDTQYF. The CDR3 bases are TGTGCCAGCAGTTCCGAATTCAGCACAGATACGCAGTATTTT.

The rearrangement joins TRBV29-1 to TRBJ2-5; 7 positions match TRBD2. V lost 6 bases and J lost 5; bases outside the gene matches: 6. This CDR3 has 12 residues. Per germline, CDR1 SQVTM and CDR2 ANQGSEA. The CDR3: CSVRGRTETQYF. DNA of the CDR3: TGCAGCGTCCGCGGGAGAACGGAGACCCAGTACTTC.

This clonotype was found a few times. The rearrangement joins TRBV11-2 to TRBJ2-4; 7 positions match TRBD2. Trimming took 5 bases from V and 2 from J; bases not matched to a gene: 3. Germline CDR1 is SGHAT and CDR2 is FQNNGV. CDR3 length equals 14 residues. CDR3: CASSGLVSKNIQYF. In nucleotides, the CDR3 is TGTGCCAGCAGCGGACTAGTTTCCAAAAACATTCAGTACTTC.

This clonotype was recorded once. The rearrangement joins TRBV15 to TRBJ2-1; unclear D gene. Germline V gene lookup returns CDR1 LNHNV and CDR2 YYDKDF (reference sequence). This CDR3 comprises 15 residues. The V gene lost 1 base and the J gene lost 5 bases, with 12 bases spanning the gap. CDR3 region: CATSRGRDRDNEQFF. Here the CDR3 DNA reads TGTGCCACCAGCAGAGGGAGAGATCGGGACAATGAGCAGTTCTTC.

The chain employs TRBV6-2 or TRBV6-3 and TRBJ2-2; perhaps TRBD2 as D (6 bases). CDR1 MNHEY and CDR2 SVGEGT come from the germline V gene. The CDR3 extends over 14 amino acids. V lost 1 base and J 5 bases, leaving 8 bases between the germline ends. In nucleotides, the CDR3 is TGTGCCAGCAGTTACTTGCGGGATACCGGGGAGCTGTTTTTT. Translating it yields CASSYLRDTGELFF.

This clonotype was found a few times. The gene calls are TRBV20-1 and TRBJ2-7, with 8 bases identical to TRBD1. Per germline, CDR1 DFQATT and CDR2 SNEGSKA (reference sequence). V was clipped by 3 bases and J by 3 bases; unmatched bases: 4. The CDR3 spans 13 residues. The CDR3 sequence is CSARTGTGYEQYF. In DNA form, the CDR3 reads TGCAGTGCTAGGACCGGGACAGGCTACGAGCAGTACTTC.

The rearrangement links TRBV7-2 to TRBJ2-2; D gene ambiguous. Trimming stripped 5 bases from V and 9 bases from J, with 10 bases between. Germline CDR1 is SGHTA and CDR2 is FQGNSA. The CDR3 consists of 12 residues. The CDR3 protein is CASSPRRWELFF. As DNA, the CDR3 is TGTGCCAGCAGCCCAAGACGTTGGGAGCTGTTTTTT. The full variable domain, completed using reference TRBV7-2 and TRBJ2-2, is GAGVSQSPSNKVTEKGKDVELRCDPISGHTALYWYRQSLGQGLEFLIYFQGNSAPDKSGLPSDRFSAERTGGSVSTLTIQRTQQEDSAVYLCASSPRRWELFFGEGSRLTVL.